This entry concerns a single TCR beta chain. This sample was taken from a study of blood T cell repertoires in COVID-19. The germline V gene has CDR1 LNHNV and CDR2 YYDKDF (reference sequence). The CDR3 has 16 residues. The V segment lost 0 bases and the J segment 5 bases; nucleotides outside the gene matches: 5. Repertoires were generated with immunoSEQ multiplex PCR, while TCRdb's copy carries only in-frame clones and drops some. The data contain 50,000 or so clones, 65% to 85% of them singletons. This chain uses TRBV15 with TRBJ2-1, with TRBD2 matching 9 bases. Sequenced material: peripheral blood. The source of this sequence is a man between 65 and 85 years old with acute or convalescent COVID-19. CDR3 sequence: CATSRDIRLADNEQFF. As DNA, the CDR3 is TGTGCCACCAGCAGAGATATAAGACTAGCGGACAATGAGCAGTTCTTC.